Given below is one T cell receptor (beta chain) in context. Antigen: not known. The sample comes from a study of CD8 T cells in ankylosing spondylitis. Overall study results and limits: Earlier reports found some motif variants in synovial fluid and blood in reactive arthritis. Matched ankylosing spondylitis synovial fluid reportedly contained a significantly enriched population of disease-linked clones. Roughly eight highly homologous variants made up a TCR beta motif that seemed to typify ankylosing spondylitis blood.

Per germline, CDR1 SGHTA and CDR2 FQGNSA. This CDR3 region has 15 residues. Trimming left V 1 base short and J 6 bases short, with 13 bases between. From the 5' RACE reads, TCRdb called clonotypes with MiXCR, one entry per CDR3 protein. The sample carries almost 400,000 distinct CDR3 sequences, about 20% recorded once. Sequenced input: blood, either unsorted or a sorted T cell fraction (not recorded which). The receptor's source is a male donor with ankylosing spondylitis. This rearrangement joins TRBV7-2 to TRBJ2-1, with D possibly matching TRBD2 (6 bases). Here the CDR3 reads CASSLVGTSFNEQFF. The CDR3 nucleotides are TGTGCCAGCAGCTTAGTGGGAACTAGCTTCAATGAGCAGTTCTTC.